This T cell receptor beta chain was observed in a study of blood T cell repertoires in COVID-19 (dated by TCRdb to the early 2020s). For the wider study: Collaborator samples came from the United States, Italy and Spain and covered acute and convalescent phases of COVID-19. The prospective study material was composed of cDNA or gDNA derived from T cells, B-cell-depleted T cells, or PBMCs. The dataset comprised deeply sampled blood TCRbeta repertoires from subjects exposed to, actively infected with, or recovered from COVID-19. The repertoires were made available in a free public database intended to serve as a resource for research on the immune response to SARS-CoV-2. Samples were obtained from the ongoing ImmuneRACE study (first 160 participants) and from about 1,300 subjects provided by 6 global collaborators. A de-identified subject ID, COVID-19 status, age in years and sex were almost always included in the sample metadata. Where available, HLA class I and class II types were obtained from metadata supplied by the sample provider rather than from assay-based typing. Results and caveats for the whole study, not just this receptor: Clinical and demographic metadata were provided uncurated, with the amount varying by source and participant.

TCRbeta CDR3 regions were amplified from genomic DNA by means of the immunoSEQ Assay, a bias-controlled multiplex PCR. In the authors' own workflow: Within the assay, amplification of reference gene primers was used to estimate how many nucleated cells each sample contained. To quantify the absolute abundance of each unique TCRbeta CDR3 rearrangement, sequence reads were collapsed and filtered. Productive Simpson clonality was computed per sample as the square root of Simpson's diversity index over productive rearrangements. TCRdb's version of the immuneACCESS table is confined to in-frame rearrangements and falls short of the full clone set. An unresolved V gene accounts for under half of the shortfall where checked; the remainder is of unknown origin. The D gene and trimming were derived from the DNA, and the V and J assignments and clone size from that table. The sample has 200,000 to 250,000 clones on record, around nine tenths of them singletons. Under 2.5% of the sample belongs to the ten largest clones.

Samples from volunteer blood donors who had recovered from COVID-19 were contributed by a second Seattle source. The collaborating institutions used their own protocols to collect whole blood in K2EDTA tubes. For TCRbeta analysis, collaborator samples were shipped as frozen whole blood, as isolated PBMCs, or as DNA extracted from either sample type. According to the germline V gene, CDR1 reads MNHEY and CDR2 reads SVGAGI. V is pruned by 4 bases and J by 2 bases, leaving 4 bases of the junction without a gene match. The CDR3 goes from the cysteine to the phenylalanine over 14 residues. The retained sequence is limited to the CDR3, 42 bases, with the frame set at the first base. Comments on this clone: The antigen this receptor binds is unknown. No base-level quality is on record; no much larger clone is a single base apart.

The TCR comes from a woman aged 40-49 years who had recovered from COVID-19. Here the chain combines TRBV6-5 and TRBJ2-7; a stretch of 8 junction bases matches TRBD1. What was sequenced was peripheral blood. The DNA is TGTGCCAGCAGTTTGTCGACAGGGGCCTACGAGCAGTACTTC. Its product reads: CASSLSTGAYEQYF.